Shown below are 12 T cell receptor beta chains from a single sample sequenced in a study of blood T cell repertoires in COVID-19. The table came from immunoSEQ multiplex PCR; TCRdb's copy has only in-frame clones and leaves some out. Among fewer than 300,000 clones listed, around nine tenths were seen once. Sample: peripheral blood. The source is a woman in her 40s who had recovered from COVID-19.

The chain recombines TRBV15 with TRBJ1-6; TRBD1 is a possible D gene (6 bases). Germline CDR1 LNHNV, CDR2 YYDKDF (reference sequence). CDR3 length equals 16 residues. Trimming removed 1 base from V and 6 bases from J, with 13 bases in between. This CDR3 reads CATSRVSGRGNSPLHF. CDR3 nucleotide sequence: TGTGCCACCAGCAGAGTCTCAGGCAGGGGTAATTCACCCCTCCACTTT.

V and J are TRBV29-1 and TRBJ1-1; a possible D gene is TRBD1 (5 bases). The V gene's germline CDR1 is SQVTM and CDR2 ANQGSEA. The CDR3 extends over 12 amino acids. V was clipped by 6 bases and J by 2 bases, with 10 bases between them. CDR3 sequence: CSVVRTNTEAFF. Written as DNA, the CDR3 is TGCAGCGTCGTCCGGACAAACACTGAAGCTTTCTTT.

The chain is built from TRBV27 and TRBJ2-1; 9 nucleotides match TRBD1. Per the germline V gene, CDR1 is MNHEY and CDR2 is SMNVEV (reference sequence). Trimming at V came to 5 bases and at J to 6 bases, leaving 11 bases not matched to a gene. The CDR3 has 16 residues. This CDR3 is CASSRKQGAKGNEQFF. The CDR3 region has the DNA TGTGCCAGCAGTCGTAAACAGGGGGCGAAAGGCAATGAGCAGTTCTTC.

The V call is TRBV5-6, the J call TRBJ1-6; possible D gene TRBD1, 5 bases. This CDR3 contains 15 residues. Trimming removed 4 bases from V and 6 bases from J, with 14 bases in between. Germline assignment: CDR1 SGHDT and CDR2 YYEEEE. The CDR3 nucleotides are TGTGCCAGCAGCCCCCTGGGCAGGGTTAATTCACCCCTCCACTTT. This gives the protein CASSPLGRVNSPLHF.

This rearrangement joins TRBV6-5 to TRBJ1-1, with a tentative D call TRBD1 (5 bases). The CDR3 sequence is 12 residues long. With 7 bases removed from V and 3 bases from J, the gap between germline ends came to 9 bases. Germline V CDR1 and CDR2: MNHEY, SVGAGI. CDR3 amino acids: CASNGQYTEAFF. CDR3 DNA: TGTGCCAGCAATGGACAATACACTGAAGCTTTCTTT.

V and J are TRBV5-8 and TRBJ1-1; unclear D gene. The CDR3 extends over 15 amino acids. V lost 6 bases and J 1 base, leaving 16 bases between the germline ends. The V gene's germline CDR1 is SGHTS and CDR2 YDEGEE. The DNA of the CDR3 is TGTGCCAGCACCCCCCCCCGCAGGTCGAACACTGAAGCTTTCTTT. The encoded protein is CASTPPRRSNTEAFF.

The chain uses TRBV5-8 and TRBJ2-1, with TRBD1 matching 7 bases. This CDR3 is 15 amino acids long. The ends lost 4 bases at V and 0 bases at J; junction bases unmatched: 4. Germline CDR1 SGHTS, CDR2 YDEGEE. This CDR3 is CASSPGTASYNEQFF. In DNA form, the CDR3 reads TGTGCCAGCAGCCCGGGGACAGCCTCCTACAATGAGCAGTTCTTC. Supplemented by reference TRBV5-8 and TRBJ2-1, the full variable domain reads EAGVTQSPTHLIKTRGQQATLRCSPISGHTSVYWYQQALGLGLQFLLWYDEGEERNRGNFPPRFSGRQFPNYSSELNVNALELEDSALYLCASSPGTASYNEQFFGPGTRLTVL.

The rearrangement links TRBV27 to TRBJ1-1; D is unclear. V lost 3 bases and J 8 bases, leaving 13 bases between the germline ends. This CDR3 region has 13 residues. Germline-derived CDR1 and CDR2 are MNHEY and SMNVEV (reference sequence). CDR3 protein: CASSFGPGGEAFF. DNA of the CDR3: TGTGCCAGCAGTTTTGGTCCCGGCGGGGAAGCTTTCTTT.

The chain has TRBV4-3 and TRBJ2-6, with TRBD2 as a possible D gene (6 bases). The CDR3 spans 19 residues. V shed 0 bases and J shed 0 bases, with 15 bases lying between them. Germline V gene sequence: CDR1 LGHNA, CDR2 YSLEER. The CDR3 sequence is CASSQDPVGLPSGANVLTF. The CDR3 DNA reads TGCGCCAGCAGCCAAGATCCGGTGGGACTCCCCTCTGGGGCCAACGTCCTGACTTTC.

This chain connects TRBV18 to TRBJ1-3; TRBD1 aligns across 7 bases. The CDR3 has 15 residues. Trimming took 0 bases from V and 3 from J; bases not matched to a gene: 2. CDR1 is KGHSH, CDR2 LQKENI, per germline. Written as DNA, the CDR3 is TGTGCCAGCTCACCACCGAGGGGGCTTGGAAACACCATATATTTT. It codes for CASSPPRGLGNTIYF.

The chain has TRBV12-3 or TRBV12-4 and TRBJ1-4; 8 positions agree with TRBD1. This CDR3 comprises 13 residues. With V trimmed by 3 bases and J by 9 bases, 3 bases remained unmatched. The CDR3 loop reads CASSLRQGQKLFF. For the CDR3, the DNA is TGTGCCAGCAGTTTGCGACAGGGGCAAAAACTGTTTTTT.

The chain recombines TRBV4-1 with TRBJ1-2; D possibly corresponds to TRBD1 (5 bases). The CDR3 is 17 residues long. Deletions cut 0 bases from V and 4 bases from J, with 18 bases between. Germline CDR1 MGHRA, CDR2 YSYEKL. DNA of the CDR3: TGCGCCAGCAGCCAAGATGGAGGGGAAAACCCGGCCTATGGCTACACCTTC. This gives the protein CASSQDGGENPAYGYTF.